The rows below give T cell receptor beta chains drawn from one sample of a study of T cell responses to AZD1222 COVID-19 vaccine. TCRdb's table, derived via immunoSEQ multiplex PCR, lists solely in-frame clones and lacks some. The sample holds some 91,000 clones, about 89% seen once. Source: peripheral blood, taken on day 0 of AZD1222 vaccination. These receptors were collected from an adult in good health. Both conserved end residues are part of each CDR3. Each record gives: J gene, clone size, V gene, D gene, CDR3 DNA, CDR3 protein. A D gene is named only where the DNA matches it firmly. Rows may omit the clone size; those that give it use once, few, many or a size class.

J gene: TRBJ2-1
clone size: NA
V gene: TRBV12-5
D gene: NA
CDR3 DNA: TGTGCTAGTTCTTGGGGGGGGCCCTTCAATGAGCAGTTCTTC
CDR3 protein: CASSWGGPFNEQFF

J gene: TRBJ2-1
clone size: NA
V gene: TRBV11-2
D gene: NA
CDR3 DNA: TGTGCCAGCAGCTTAGGACACAAGACCGTCAGCTCCTACAATGAGCAGTTCTTC
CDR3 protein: CASSLGHKTVSSYNEQFF

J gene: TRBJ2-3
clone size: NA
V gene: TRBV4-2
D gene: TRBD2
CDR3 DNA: TGTGCCAGCAGCCAGGCAGCACTAGCGGGAGGTGGTACGCAGTATTTT
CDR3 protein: CASSQAALAGGGTQYF

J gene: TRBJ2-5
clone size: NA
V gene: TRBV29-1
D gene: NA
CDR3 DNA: TGCAGCGTCCTAGGGGGGAATGGGGAGACCCAGTACTTC
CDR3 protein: CSVLGGNGETQYF

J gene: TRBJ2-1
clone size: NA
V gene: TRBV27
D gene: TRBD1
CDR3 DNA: TGTGCCAGCAGTTCCGGGACAGGGGTTTACAATGAGCAGTTCTTC
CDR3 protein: CASSSGTGVYNEQFF

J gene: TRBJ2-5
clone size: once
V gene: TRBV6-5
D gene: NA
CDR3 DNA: TGTGCCAGCTCGGCGGCTCAAGAGACCCAGTACTTC
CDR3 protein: CASSAAQETQYF

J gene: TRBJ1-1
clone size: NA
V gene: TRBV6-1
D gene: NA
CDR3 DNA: TGTGCCAGCAGTGAACAGGGGCGCACTGAAGCTTTCTTT
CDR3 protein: CASSEQGRTEAFF

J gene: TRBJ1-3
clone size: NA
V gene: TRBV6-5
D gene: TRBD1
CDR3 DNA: TGTGCCAGCAGTCGGGACAGCCTCTTCAACACCATATATTTT
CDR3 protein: CASSRDSLFNTIYF

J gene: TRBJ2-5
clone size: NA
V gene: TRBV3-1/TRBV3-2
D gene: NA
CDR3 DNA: TGTGCCAGCAGCCATCAGGGGTCGGAGGAGACCCAGTACTTC
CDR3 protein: CASSHQGSEETQYF

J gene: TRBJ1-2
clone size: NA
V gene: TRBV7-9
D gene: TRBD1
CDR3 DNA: TGTGCCAGTACTCCCGGACAGGGCGTCGACTATGGCTACACCTTC
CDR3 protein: CASTPGQGVDYGYTF

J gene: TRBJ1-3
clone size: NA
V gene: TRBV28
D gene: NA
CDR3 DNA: TGTGCCAGCAGTAAGGTCAACACCATATATTTT
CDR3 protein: CASSKVNTIYF

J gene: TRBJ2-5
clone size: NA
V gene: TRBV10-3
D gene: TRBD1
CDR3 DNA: TGTGCCATCAGTGGAGGGACAGGGGATAGTGGGACCCAGTACTTC
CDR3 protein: CAISGGTGDSGTQYF

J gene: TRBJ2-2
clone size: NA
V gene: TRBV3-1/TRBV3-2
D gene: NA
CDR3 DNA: TGTGCCAGCAGCCAAGATTTAGTAGACCAGCTGTTTTTT
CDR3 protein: CASSQDLVDQLFF

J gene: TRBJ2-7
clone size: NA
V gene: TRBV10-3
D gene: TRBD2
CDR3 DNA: TGTACCCAGCGGGGGCCCATCTATTACGAGCAGTACTTC
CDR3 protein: CTQRGPIYYEQYF

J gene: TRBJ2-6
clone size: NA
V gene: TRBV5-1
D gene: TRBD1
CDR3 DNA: TGCGCCAGCAGCTTGGATCAGGGGGCCGGCCCTGGGGCCAACGTCCTGACTTTC
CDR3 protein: CASSLDQGAGPGANVLTF

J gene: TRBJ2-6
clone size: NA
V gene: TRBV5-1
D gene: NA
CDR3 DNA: TGCGCCAGCAGCTTGGCCTACTCGGTCGGGGCCAACGTCCTGACTTTC
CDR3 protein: CASSLAYSVGANVLTF

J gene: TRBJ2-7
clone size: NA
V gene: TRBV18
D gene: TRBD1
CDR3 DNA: TGTGCCAGCTCACTCGGGACAGGGTATGACGAGCAGTACTTC
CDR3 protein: CASSLGTGYDEQYF

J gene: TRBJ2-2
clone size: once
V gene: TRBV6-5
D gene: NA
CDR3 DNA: TGTGCCAGCAGTTATGCCCCCCGGCTCGGCACCGGGGAGCTGTTTTTT
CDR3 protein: CASSYAPRLGTGELFF

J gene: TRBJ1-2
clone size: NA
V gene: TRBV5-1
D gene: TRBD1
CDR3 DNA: TGCGCCAGCAGCTCTGGGGACAGAAACTATGGCTACACCTTC
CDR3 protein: CASSSGDRNYGYTF

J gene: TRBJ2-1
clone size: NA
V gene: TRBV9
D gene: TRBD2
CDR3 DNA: TGTGCCAGCAGCCCTGCTTCCGGGACTAGCTCCAACAATGAGCAGTTCTTC
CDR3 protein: CASSPASGTSSNNEQFF

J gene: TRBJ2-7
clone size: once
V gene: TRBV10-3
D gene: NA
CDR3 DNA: TGTGCCATCAGTGACAAGAACTACGAGCAGTACTTC
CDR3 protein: CAISDKNYEQYF

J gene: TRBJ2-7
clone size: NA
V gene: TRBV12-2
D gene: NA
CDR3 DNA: TGTGCAAGTCGCCCTTATCTAGCACCTCGGCAGTACTTC
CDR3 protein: CASRPYLAPRQYF

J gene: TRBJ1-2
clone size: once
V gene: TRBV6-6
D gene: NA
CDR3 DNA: TGTGCCAGCAGTCTGACATACTATGGCTACACCTTC
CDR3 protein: CASSLTYYGYTF

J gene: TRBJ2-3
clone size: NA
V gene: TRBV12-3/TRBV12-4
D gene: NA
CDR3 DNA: TGTGCCAGCAGGGTCCTCGGGGGCACGCAGTATTTT
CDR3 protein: CASRVLGGTQYF

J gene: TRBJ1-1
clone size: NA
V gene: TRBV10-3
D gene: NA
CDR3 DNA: TGTGCCGCCAGAAGGAACACTGAAGCTTTCTTT
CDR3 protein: CAARRNTEAFF

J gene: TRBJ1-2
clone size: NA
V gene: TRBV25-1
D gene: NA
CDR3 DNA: TGTGCCAGCAGTGTTTCAAGCGGCTACACCTTC
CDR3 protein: CASSVSSGYTF

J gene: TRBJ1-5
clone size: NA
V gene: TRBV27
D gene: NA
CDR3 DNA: TGTGCCAGCAGCCCTACTACAGGGTTCAATCAGCCCCAGCATTTT
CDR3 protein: CASSPTTGFNQPQHF

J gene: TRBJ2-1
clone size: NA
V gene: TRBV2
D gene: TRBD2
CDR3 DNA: TGTGCCAGCAGAGACATATGGGGAGCGGGAGTTGGCCATGAGCAGTTCTTC
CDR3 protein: CASRDIWGAGVGHEQFF

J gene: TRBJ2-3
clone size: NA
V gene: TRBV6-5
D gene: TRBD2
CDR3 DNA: TGTGCCAGCAGCGGGAGGGTGCGGGGCACAGATACGCAGTATTTT
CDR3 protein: CASSGRVRGTDTQYF

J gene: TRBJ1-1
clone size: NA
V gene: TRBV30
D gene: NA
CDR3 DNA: TGTGCCTGGAGTCCGGCCCTAAACACTGAAGCTTTCTTT
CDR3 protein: CAWSPALNTEAFF

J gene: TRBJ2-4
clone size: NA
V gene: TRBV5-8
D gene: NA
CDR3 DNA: TGTGCCAGCAGAACTAGAGTACCAGAAAACATTCAGTACTTC
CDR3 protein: CASRTRVPENIQYF

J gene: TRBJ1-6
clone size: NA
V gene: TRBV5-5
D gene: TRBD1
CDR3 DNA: TGTGCCAGCAGCTTCCTGCCCGGGGACAGGGATAATTCACCCCTCCACTTT
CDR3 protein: CASSFLPGDRDNSPLHF